One sample yielded the 5 T cell receptor delta chains listed below, sequenced in a study of γδ T cells in repeated Plasmodium falciparum infection. TCRdb called clones from the multiplex PCR reads again using CATT. The table records 90,000 to 95,000 delta-chain clones, 0.95% to 1% of them present only once. Gammadelta T cells were flow-sorted from PBMC into Vgamma9/Vdelta2+ and Vdelta2-negative populations for bulk analysis. Sequencing was performed on gamma-delta T cells from blood. The receptors originated from a pool of human donors (malaria-infected and uninfected, not separated).

Many counts were recorded for this clone. V gene TRDV1 combines with J gene TRDJ1; weak D call: TRDD3 (6 bases). The V and J ends lost 1 base and 0 bases respectively, with 24 bases between them. The CDR3 sequence is 20 residues long. Germline V gene lookup returns CDR1 TSWWSYY and CDR2 QGS. The CDR3 reads CALGEPKGGQTRPYTDKLIF. In DNA form, the CDR3 reads TGTGCTCTTGGGGAACCGAAGGGGGGACAAACTCGTCCGTACACCGATAAACTCATCTTT.

There are a few counts of this clone. A read error is likely here: a far larger clone is one base away. The same CDR3 can be traced to other DNA sequences in this sample. This chain joins TRDV1 and TRDJ1, with 11 nucleotides matching TRDD3. CDR1 TSWWSYY and CDR2 QGS come from the germline V gene. Trimming removed 4 bases from V and 4 bases from J; junction bases left unmatched: 17. This CDR3 is 19 amino acids long. The CDR3 DNA sequence: TGTGCTCTTGGGGGGTTCGATAACTACGTACTGGGGGATATCGATAAACTCATCTTT. It encodes CALGGFDNYVLGDIDKLIF.

The table lists this clone with a few counts. The protein TCRdb lists belongs to a much larger clone and differs from this DNA's translation at residue 8, which points to a read error; the protein shown is made from the DNA. In DNA form, the CDR3 reads TGTGCCTGTGACACCGTTGAGGAGGGATACGCTGGCACCGATAAACTCATCTTT. It is translated as CACDTVEEGYAGTDKLIF. The chain recombines TRDV2 with TRDJ1; TRDD3 matches at 8 bases. TCRdb leaves out the J gene; it was filled in here by matching the DNA to germline. The CDR3 loop spans 18 amino acids. The V and J ends lost 0 bases and 1 base, in that order; junction bases with no gene match: 12. Germline loops: CDR1 GEAIGNYY, CDR2 EKD.

A few counts support this clone. TCRdb records a much larger clone's protein for this DNA, with a difference at residue 15 that likely arises from a read error; the protein given is the translation of the DNA. DNA for the CDR3: TGTGCCTGTGACACCGTCCGACTGGGGGATACACGTCGGACCAATAAACTCATCTTT. Translated: CACDTVRLGDTRRTNKLIF. The rearrangement links TRDV2 to TRDJ1; 12 bases align to TRDD3. No J segment appears in TCRdb, so it was assigned here by matching the sequence to germline. CDR1 and CDR2 from the germline V gene are GEAIGNYY and EKD. V gave up 0 bases and J gave up 6 bases; unmatched junction bases: 16. The CDR3 sequence is 19 residues long.

A note on this clone: The protein that TCRdb holds for this DNA derives from a much larger clone and differs from the translated DNA at residue 9, which likely indicates a read error; the protein shown here is translated from the DNA. The chain recombines TRDV1 with TRDJ1; 7 bases are shared with TRDD3. TCRdb does not report a J gene; here it was assigned by matching the DNA to germline references. V shed 6 bases and J 0 bases; nucleotides not matched to a gene: 19. CDR1 and CDR2 (germline): TSWWSYY, QGS. CDR3 size: 19 residues. The CDR3 here is CALGEGWVWGSLYTDKLIF. DNA for the CDR3: TGTGCTCTTGGCGAAGGTTGGGTGTGGGGGAGCCTGTACACCGATAAACTCATCTTT.